This note documents a single TCR beta chain sequence. The target antigen is unknown. Only in-frame clones appear in the TCRdb table, and some are missing; sequencing was by immunoSEQ multiplex PCR. The profile shows 100,000 to 120,000 clones, roughly 92% of them singletons. The data are from a study of T cell responses to AZD1222 COVID-19 vaccine. About the research overall: Second doses that came at about 4 or about 12 weeks were put together. General study results and limits: With dominance at 160-218 and 743-854, vaccine-associated CD4 TCRs spanned spike. The donor group comprised mostly white British people and more females; the analysis possibly underestimated clonal diversity. After two AZD1222 doses, spike-specific TCR breadth and depth rose versus day 0.

Sequenced here: peripheral blood, sampled on day 0 of AZD1222 vaccination. The sequence came from an adult in good health.

The CDR3 bases are TGTGCCAGCAGTTACCAGCGGGGGGGCGATGAGACCCAGTACTTC. It codes for CASSYQRGGDETQYF. The chain employs TRBV6-5 and TRBJ2-5; 10 bases agree with TRBD2. J lost 5 bases, V lost 2 bases, and 5 bases had no gene match. The CDR3 length is 15 residues. CDR1 and CDR2 from the germline V gene are MNHEY and SVGAGI.